This TCR beta chain was found in a study of neurological immune-mediated disorders (dated by TCRdb to the late 2010s). About the full investigation: Peripheral blood TCR-beta repertoires from patients with HTLV-I-associated myelopathy (HAM/TSP), patients with multiple sclerosis, and healthy controls were compared in the study using UMI-based sequencing. Longitudinal samples, technical triplicates and paired sorted CD4+ and CD8+ T-cell subsets, alongside PBMC samples, were included among the 90 to 130 TCR-beta libraries. Longitudinal HAM/TSP and healthy donors had 3 time-points each (about 3-45 month intervals). The cohort comprised some 71 subjects: 15 or so HAM/TSP patients, approximately 34 multiple sclerosis patients and around 20 healthy controls. The paper's findings and limits, for the study overall: Across subjects, expanded clones never shared an identical CDR3 amino acid sequence, which suggests that the TCR-beta repertoires in every group were private. The highest TCR clonal expansion was observed in HAM/TSP patients, whereas the lowest was observed in MS patients, even when compared with healthy controls.

The CDR3, from cysteine to phenylalanine, totals 12 residues. This entry keeps only the CDR3 DNA: 36 bases, framed from base 1. The germline V gene sets CDR1 to SGHTA and CDR2 to FQGTGA. V drops 6 bases and J drops 5 bases, leaving 8 bases in between. The time point label, read with the paper, signifies: longitudinal time-point 2. For unsorted PBMC libraries, 2 million PBMCs were used after storage in RNAlater at -80 degrees C until RNA extraction. Peripheral blood was subjected to Ficoll-Hypaque density gradient centrifugation to isolate PBMCs, which were then cryopreserved in liquid nitrogen. This clonotype was detected many times. The specificity of this receptor is unknown. Base-call qualities are not available, and no considerably larger clone is one nucleotide away. cDNA synthesis used template-switch 5'RACE with a primer carrying a 10-nucleotide random unique molecular identifier tagging each TCR transcript. Each sequencing run produced over 160 million TCR-beta sequences covering 15-18 subjects. The RNeasy kit was used to extract total RNA. Using the KAPA Real-time Library Amplification kit, TCR-beta VDJ regions were amplified with primers for the TCR constant region and the 5'RACE anchor. Sample indexes and Illumina adaptors were added in a first PCR, after which library yield was increased in a second PCR. After Ampure bead purification, the TCR product of roughly 650 bp was size-selected on a 2% E-gel SizeSelection system. Before pooling, library quality was checked on a Bioanalyzer, concentration was measured with Qubit, and libraries were quantified with the Kapa Library Quantification kit. Paired-end 2 x 150 bp sequencing of the libraries was performed on an Illumina HiSeq 2500. To increase sequence diversity, roughly 24-32% phiX was spiked into each library pool. Concerning the study's data processing: Quality-filtered reads were processed with the UMI-based MiGEC pipeline, and over 85% of raw TCR sequences were removed by the MiGEC pipeline during error correction. VDJ genes were aligned to IMGT germline references, and each clonotype was defined by a unique CDR3 amino acid sequence together with V-J genes. Clonal expansion, Shannon diversity and CDR3 relatedness (CalcPairwiseDistances, ClusterSamples) were evaluated with VDJtools, and phylogenetic trees were built with CLCbio workbench. A clone was classed as expanded if it had 8 or more unique UMIs, a cutoff based on coefficient-of-variation modelling across technical triplicates. In TCRdb, the public reads were trimmed at Q25 with fastp and aligned with MiXCR, with productive beta chains retained. Entries are consolidated by CDR3 protein sequence, retaining the most common genes and DNA. V and J calls and clone size were set by TCRdb, not the authors. The sample has some 100,000 distinct CDR3 sequences on record, over 10% of them singletons. The top ten hold about 5% of the sample.

The sequence is built from TRBV7-3 and TRBJ2-1, with the identity of the D gene unclear. The TCR sequence derives from a female donor with HTLV-1-associated myelopathy (HAM/TSP). Sequencing input: PBMCs. The CDR3 reads as follows: CASSSENNEQFF. The sequenced DNA is TGTGCCAGCAGTTCCGAGAACAATGAGCAGTTCTTC.